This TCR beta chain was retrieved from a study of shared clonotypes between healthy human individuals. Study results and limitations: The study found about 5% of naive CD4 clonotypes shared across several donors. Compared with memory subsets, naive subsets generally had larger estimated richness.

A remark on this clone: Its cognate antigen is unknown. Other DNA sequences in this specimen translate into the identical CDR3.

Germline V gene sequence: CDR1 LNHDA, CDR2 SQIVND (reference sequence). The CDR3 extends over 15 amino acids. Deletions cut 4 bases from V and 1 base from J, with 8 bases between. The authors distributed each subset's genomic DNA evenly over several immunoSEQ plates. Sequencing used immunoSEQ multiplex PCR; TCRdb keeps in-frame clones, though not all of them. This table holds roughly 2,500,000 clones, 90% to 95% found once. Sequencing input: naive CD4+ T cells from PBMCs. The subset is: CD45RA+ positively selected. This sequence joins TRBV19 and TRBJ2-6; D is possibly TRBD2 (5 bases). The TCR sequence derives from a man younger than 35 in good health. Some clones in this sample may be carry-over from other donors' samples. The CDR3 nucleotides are TGTGCCAGTAGTACGACGGGGTCTGGGGCCAACGTCCTGACTTTC. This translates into CASSTTGSGANVLTF.